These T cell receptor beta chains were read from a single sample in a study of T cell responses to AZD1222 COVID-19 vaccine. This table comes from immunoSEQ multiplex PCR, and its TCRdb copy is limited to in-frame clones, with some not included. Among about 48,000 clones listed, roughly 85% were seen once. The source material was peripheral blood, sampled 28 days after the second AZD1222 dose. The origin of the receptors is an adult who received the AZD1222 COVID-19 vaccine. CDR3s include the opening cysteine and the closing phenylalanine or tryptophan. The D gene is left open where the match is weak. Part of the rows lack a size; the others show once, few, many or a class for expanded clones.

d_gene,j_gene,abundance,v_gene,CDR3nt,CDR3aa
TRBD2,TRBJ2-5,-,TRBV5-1,TGCGCCAGCAGCTTGCCTAGCGGGAGGGCCGGTGAGACCCAGTACTTC,CASSLPSGRAGETQYF
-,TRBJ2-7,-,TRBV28,TGTGCCAGCAGTTTATGGACAGGAGCCCCCTACGAGCAGTACTTC,CASSLWTGAPYEQYF
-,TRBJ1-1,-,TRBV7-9,TGTGCCAGCAGCTCACAAGCGGCTCGTGAAGCTTTCTTT,CASSSQAAREAFF
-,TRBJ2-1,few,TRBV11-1,TGTGCCAGCAGCTTAGGCAATGAGCAGTTCTTC,CASSLGNEQFF
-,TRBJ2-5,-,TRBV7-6,TGTGCCAGCAGCTATACAGGGAGGGCCCAAGAGACCCAGTACTTC,CASSYTGRAQETQYF
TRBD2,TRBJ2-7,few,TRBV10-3,TGTGCCATCAGTTCCGGGACTAGCGGGAGGGACTACGAGCAGTACTTC,CAISSGTSGRDYEQYF
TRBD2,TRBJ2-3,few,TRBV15,TGTGCCACCAGCAGAGATACGGGACTAGCGGGAGCAGATACGCAGTATTTT,CATSRDTGLAGADTQYF
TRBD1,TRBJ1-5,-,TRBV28,TGTGCCAGCAGTAAAGACAGGGTCGAACAGCCCCAGCATTTT,CASSKDRVEQPQHF
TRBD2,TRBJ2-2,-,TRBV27,TGTGCCAGCAGTCCACGACAGACTAGCGGGCCGAACACCGGGGAGCTGTTTTTT,CASSPRQTSGPNTGELFF
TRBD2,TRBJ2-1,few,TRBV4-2,TGTGCCAGCAGCCAAGTCTTTCCTAGCGGCTACAATGAGCAGTTCTTC,CASSQVFPSGYNEQFF
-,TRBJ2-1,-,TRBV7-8,TGTGCCAGCAGCTTTGCCACGTTGTCCTACAATGAGCAGTTCTTC,CASSFATLSYNEQFF
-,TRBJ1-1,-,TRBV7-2,TGTGCCAGCAGCCTAAGGATGGCTGGGGACACTGAAGCTTTCTTT,CASSLRMAGDTEAFF
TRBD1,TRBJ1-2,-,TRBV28,TGTGCCAGCAGTCCAGGACAGGGAGGGAAAGTCTATGGCTACACCTTC,CASSPGQGGKVYGYTF
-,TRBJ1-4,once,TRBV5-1,TGCGCCAGCAGCCCGTGGGGGGGAGATAATGAAAAACTGTTTTTT,CASSPWGGDNEKLFF
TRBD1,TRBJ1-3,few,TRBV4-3,TGCGCCAGCAGCCAAGACCTGGGCTCCGGGACAGTGTGGAACACCATATATTTT,CASSQDLGSGTVWNTIYF
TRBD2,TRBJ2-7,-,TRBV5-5,TGTGCCAGCAGCCTATTAGCGGGCACATACGAGCAGTACTTC,CASSLLAGTYEQYF
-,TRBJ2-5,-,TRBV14,TGTGCCAGCAGCCAAGGTGCCGGGGATACATCAGAGACCCAGTACTTC,CASSQGAGDTSETQYF
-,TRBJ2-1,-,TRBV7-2,TGTGCCAGCAGCTTAGTTGCGGGACGAGGCAATGAGCAGTTCTTC,CASSLVAGRGNEQFF
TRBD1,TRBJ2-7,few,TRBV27,TGTGCCAGCAGGTGGCAGGGGGACTACGAGCAGTACTTC,CASRWQGDYEQYF
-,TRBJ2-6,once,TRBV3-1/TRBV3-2,TGTGCCAGCAGCGTAACCTCTGGGGCCAACGTCCTGACTTTC,CASSVTSGANVLTF
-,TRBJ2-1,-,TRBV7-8,TGTGCCAGCACCGGTGGAGCGGCCTACAATGAGCAGTTCTTC,CASTGGAAYNEQFF
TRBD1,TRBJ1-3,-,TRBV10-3,TGTGCCATCGAAAGGGGGCCGGGAAACACCATATATTTT,CAIERGPGNTIYF
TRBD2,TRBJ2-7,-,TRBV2,TGTGCCAGCAGTGAAGGGTTAGCGGGAGGTAACGAGCAGTACTTC,CASSEGLAGGNEQYF
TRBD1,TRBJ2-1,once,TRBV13,TGTGCCAGCAGCACCCCCAGGGACAGATACAATGAGCAGTTCTTC,CASSTPRDRYNEQFF
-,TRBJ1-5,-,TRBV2,TGTGCCAGCAGGGCACAGGTCCGTGAGCCCCAGCATTTT,CASRAQVREPQHF
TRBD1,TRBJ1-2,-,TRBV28,TGTGCCAGCAGTTCCCCAACCCCGACAGGGGCAAAGCATGGCTACACCTTC,CASSSPTPTGAKHGYTF
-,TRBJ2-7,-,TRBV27,TGTGCCAGCAGTCGGGCTTCCCGGGGCCTAAACTACGAGCAGTACTTC,CASSRASRGLNYEQYF
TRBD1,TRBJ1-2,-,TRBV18,TGTGCCAGCTCTCTCCGGGACAGGGTTTATGGCTACACCTTC,CASSLRDRVYGYTF
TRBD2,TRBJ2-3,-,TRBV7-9,TGTGCCAGCAGTTTATCGCTAGCGGGAAGGGATACGCAGTATTTT,CASSLSLAGRDTQYF
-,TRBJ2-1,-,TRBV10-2,TGCGCCATCGTGACTGGACTTAATGAGCAGTTCTTC,CAIVTGLNEQFF
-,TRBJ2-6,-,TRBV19,TGTGCCAGTAGTGATTACAGGGCCTCTGGGGCCAACGTCCTGACTTTC,CASSDYRASGANVLTF
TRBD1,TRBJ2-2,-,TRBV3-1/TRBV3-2,TGTGCCAGCAGCCCACCCCGGGACAGGGGTTATTCTCACACCGGGGAGCTGTTTTTT,CASSPPRDRGYSHTGELFF
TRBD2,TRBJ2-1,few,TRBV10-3,TGTGCCACTAAGGGGACTAGCGGGAGGGACAATGAGCAGTTCTTC,CATKGTSGRDNEQFF
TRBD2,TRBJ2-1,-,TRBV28,TGTGCCAGCAGTTATCCTACTAGCGGGAGGTTTCACAATGAGCAGTTCTTC,CASSYPTSGRFHNEQFF
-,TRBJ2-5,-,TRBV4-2,TGTGCCAGCAGCCCTAGGGAGCGGCCGCAAGAGACCCAGTACTTC,CASSPRERPQETQYF
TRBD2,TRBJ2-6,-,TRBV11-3,TGTGCCAGCAGCACTGGGACTAGCGGGGACAACGTCCTGACTTTC,CASSTGTSGDNVLTF
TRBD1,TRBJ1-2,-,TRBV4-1,TGCGCCAGCAGCCAAGATCCAGGGGGGGACTATGGCTACACCTTC,CASSQDPGGDYGYTF
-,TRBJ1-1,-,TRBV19,TGTGCCAGTAGTCCTGCCCAGAACACTGAAGCTTTCTTT,CASSPAQNTEAFF
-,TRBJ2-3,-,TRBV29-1,TGCAGCGTATCCTTAGGAGATACGCAGTATTTT,CSVSLGDTQYF
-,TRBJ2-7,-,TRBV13,TGTGCCAGCAGCTTAGGGGCCAGGGGAGACGAGCAGTACTTC,CASSLGARGDEQYF
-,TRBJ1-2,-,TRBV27,TGTGCCAGCAGTTCCACCGCTAACTATGGCTACACCTTC,CASSSTANYGYTF
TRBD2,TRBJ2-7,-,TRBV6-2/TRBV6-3,TGTGCCAGCAGTTACAGTTTAGCGGGAGGGTTCGAGCAGTACTTC,CASSYSLAGGFEQYF
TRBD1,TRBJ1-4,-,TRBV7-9,TGTGCCACCATGGGACAGGGGTATGAAAAACTGTTTTTT,CATMGQGYEKLFF
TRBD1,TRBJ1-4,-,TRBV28,TGTGCCAGCAGTGCTGCAGGGGGCGCGGCTGAAAAACTGTTTTTT,CASSAAGGAAEKLFF
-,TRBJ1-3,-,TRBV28,TGTGCCAGCGCCAGGTGGGCCTCTGGAAACACCATATATTTT,CASARWASGNTIYF
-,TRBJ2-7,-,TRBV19,TGTGCCAGTAGTGTCGACTTTCTCAGCTACGAGCAGTACTTC,CASSVDFLSYEQYF
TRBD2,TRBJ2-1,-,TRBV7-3,TGTGCCAGCAGCTTAACGGCGGGAGCGGGATACAATGAGCAGTTCTTC,CASSLTAGAGYNEQFF
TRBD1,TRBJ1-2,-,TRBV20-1,TGCAGTGCTAGTCCCAGGGGGGGCTATGGCTACACCTTC,CSASPRGGYGYTF
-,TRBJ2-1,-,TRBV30,TGTGCCTGGACCTCTGAGAGGGAGCAGTTCTTC,CAWTSEREQFF
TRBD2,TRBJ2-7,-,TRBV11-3,TGTGCCAGCAGCCACGGGGGGGCGTCTCCCTACGAGCAGTACTTC,CASSHGGASPYEQYF
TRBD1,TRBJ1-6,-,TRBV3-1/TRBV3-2,TGTGCCAGCAGCCGAGGGGGCAACCGTTTTAATTCACCCCTCCACTTT,CASSRGGNRFNSPLHF
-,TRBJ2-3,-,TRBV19,TGTGCCAGTAGACCTTCAGGTGGAATGGGGCAGTATTTT,CASRPSGGMGQYF
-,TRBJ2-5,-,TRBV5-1,TGCGCCAGCAGCCGGGGGACGGACCAAGAGACCCAGTACTTC,CASSRGTDQETQYF
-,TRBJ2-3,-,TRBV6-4,TGTGCCAGCAGTGACTCGATTTGGGCCAGGGGATCCGATACGCAGTATTTT,CASSDSIWARGSDTQYF
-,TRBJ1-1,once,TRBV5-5,TGTGCCAGCCATCCGGCAGGGCCCCAGACTTCTACCATGAACACTGAAGCTTTCTTT,CASHPAGPQTSTMNTEAFF
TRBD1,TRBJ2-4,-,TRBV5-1,TGCGCCAGCACCCCCGGGACAGGGGGCCGGATTCAGTACTTC,CASTPGTGGRIQYF
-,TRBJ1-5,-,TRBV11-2,TGTGCCAGCAGCCCAGGACAGTCGGGTTGGCCCCAGCATTTT,CASSPGQSGWPQHF
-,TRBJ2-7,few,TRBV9,TGTGCCAGCAGCGTAGACCCCCGGAGTATTTCCGAGCAGTACTTC,CASSVDPRSISEQYF
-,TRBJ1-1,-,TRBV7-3,TGTGCCAGCAGCTTAATACAGGAGGCAGAAGCTTTCTTT,CASSLIQEAEAFF